The 29 T cell receptor beta chains below were found in one sample sequenced in a study of blood T cell repertoires in COVID-19. Produced via immunoSEQ multiplex PCR; TCRdb's table is partial and in-frame only. The sample lists tens of thousands of clones; about 89% were seen once. Sequencing was done on a sample of peripheral blood. These receptors were obtained from a man between 65 and 85 years old with active or convalescent COVID-19.

The chain employs TRBV6-2 or TRBV6-3 and TRBJ2-7, with 9 positions matching TRBD2. The length of the CDR3 is 15 residues. Germline assignment: CDR1 MNHEY and CDR2 SVGEGT. V trimming: 4 bases; J trimming: 2 bases; junction bases outside the gene matches: 6. CDR3 coding DNA: TGTGCCAGCAGTTCCCTTAGCGGGGGTACCTACGAGCAGTACTTC. This translates into CASSSLSGGTYEQYF.

J is TRBJ2-7 and V is TRBV29-1, with 8 bases fitting TRBD1. Germline trimming cut 4 bases from V and 3 bases from J; bases unmatched to any gene: 2. CDR1 SQVTM and CDR2 ANQGSEA come from the germline V gene. The CDR3 has 12 residues. CDR3 nucleotide sequence: TGCAGCGTTGGACAGGGGAACTACGAGCAGTACTTC. This encodes CSVGQGNYEQYF.

The V and J genes are TRBV4-1 and TRBJ2-3; TRBD2 is a possible D gene (6 bases). CDR1 and CDR2 from the germline V gene are MGHRA and YSYEKL. Trimming took off 1 base at V and 0 bases at J, with 14 bases between the two ends. This CDR3 has 17 residues. CDR3 region: CASSQGGGGTSTDTQYF. DNA of the CDR3: TGCGCCAGCAGCCAAGGAGGAGGCGGGACTAGCACAGATACGCAGTATTTT.

The J gene is TRBJ2-2, the V gene TRBV7-9; D possibly corresponds to TRBD2 (5 bases). The ends were cut back, 1 base at V and 4 bases at J, with 10 bases in the middle. This CDR3 comprises 15 residues. Germline-derived CDR1 and CDR2 are SEHNR and FQNEAQ (reference sequence). CDR3 protein: CASSLGGDATGELFF. The DNA for the CDR3 is TGTGCCAGCAGCTTAGGGGGAGACGCCACCGGGGAGCTGTTTTTT.

The V and J genes are TRBV20-1 and TRBJ1-5; 8 nucleotides match TRBD1. V shed 3 bases, J shed 1 base, and the junction held 8 bases outside the gene matches. Germline V gene data show CDR1 as DFQATT and CDR2 as SNEGSKA (reference sequence). This CDR3 has 16 amino acids. The CDR3 loop is CSASSRGPRSNQPQHF. CDR3 sequence (DNA): TGCAGTGCTAGTTCCAGGGGGCCCCGGAGCAATCAGCCCCAGCATTTT.

This clone was picked up one time. This rearrangement joins TRBV18 to TRBJ1-2; the match to TRBD1 covers 8 bases. Germline V gives CDR1 KGHSH, CDR2 LQKENI. CDR3 length: 14 amino acids. V was clipped by 1 base and J by 5 bases; unmatched bases: 3. CDR3 sequence reads: CASSPLDRDYGYTF. The CDR3 bases are TGTGCCAGCTCACCACTGGACAGGGATTATGGCTACACCTTC.

The V gene is TRBV9, the J gene TRBJ2-1; D is ambiguous. Trimming shortened V by 0 bases and J by 5 bases, and 9 bases separated the two germline ends. The V gene's germline CDR1 is SGDLS and CDR2 YYNGEE. This CDR3 has 14 residues. The CDR3 region is CASSVELSNNEQFF. CDR3 nucleotides: TGTGCCAGCAGCGTAGAACTCTCTAACAATGAGCAGTTCTTC. The full variable domain, its missing parts supplied by reference TRBV9 and TRBJ2-1, is DSGVTQTPKHLITATGQRVTLRCSPRSGDLSVYWYQQSLDQGLQFLIQYYNGEERAKGNILERFSAQQFPDLHSELNLSSLELGDSALYFCASSVELSNNEQFFGPGTRLTVL.

A few counts support this clone. The J gene is TRBJ2-7, the V gene TRBV6-5; 10 positions agree with TRBD1. Germline assignment: CDR1 MNHEY and CDR2 SVGAGI. The CDR3 contains 16 residues. The trim removed 1 base at V and 7 bases at J, leaving 10 bases unmatched. CDR3 DNA sequence: TGTGCCAGCAGTTACTTCAGTCGACAGGGGGCGGGAGAGCAGTACTTC. It is translated as CASSYFSRQGAGEQYF.

The chain uses TRBV15 and TRBJ2-5; TRBD1 aligns across 9 bases. V gave up 1 base and J gave up 2 bases; unmatched junction bases: 5. The germline CDR1 and CDR2 sequences are LNHNV and YYDKDF (reference sequence). This CDR3 contains 16 residues. The CDR3 sequence: CATSRGGTGTQETQYF. The CDR3 region has the DNA TGTGCCACCAGCAGAGGCGGGACAGGGACGCAAGAGACCCAGTACTTC.

The chain has TRBV20-1 and TRBJ1-6; 10 bases agree with TRBD1. V was pared by 3 bases and J by 14 bases, with 7 bases of the junction left unmatched. This CDR3 comprises 13 residues. Germline-derived CDR1 and CDR2 are DFQATT and SNEGSKA (reference sequence). CDR3 DNA sequence: TGCAGTGCTAGTCGACAGGGGGCAGCTTCCCTCCACTTT. This gives the protein CSASRQGAASLHF.

The V call is TRBV3-1 (or the pseudogene TRBV3-2), the J call TRBJ1-3, with TRBD1 identical over 8 bases. The CDR3 has 14 amino acids. Losses at the gene ends were 4 bases for V and 2 bases for J; bases not matched to a gene: 1. CDR1 is LGHDT, CDR2 YNNKEL, per germline (reference sequence). This chain's CDR3 is CASSPTGAGNTIYF. The CDR3 DNA reads as TGTGCCAGCAGCCCGACAGGGGCTGGAAACACCATATATTTT.

CDR3 sequence: CASSLDVAGGFQETQYF. CDR3 DNA: TGCGCCAGCAGCTTGGATGTAGCGGGAGGGTTCCAAGAGACCCAGTACTTC. The chain is built from TRBV5-1 and TRBJ2-5; 11 bases fit TRBD2. The CDR3 is 17 residues long. V trimming: 0 bases; J trimming: 1 base; junction bases outside the gene matches: 5. Germline V lookup: CDR1 SGHRS, CDR2 YFSETQ.

V usage is TRBV7-2 and J usage is TRBJ2-7; unclear D gene. CDR1 and CDR2 (germline): SGHTA, FQGNSA. V shed 2 bases and J shed 4 bases, with 6 bases lying between them. The CDR3 contains 12 residues. The CDR3 protein is CASSLNRYEQYF. The CDR3 region has the DNA TGTGCCAGCAGCTTAAATCGGTACGAGCAGTACTTC.

CDR3 sequence (DNA): TGTGCCAGCAGCCGGGTCCTGCTAGCGGGCACAGATACGCAGTATTTT. It yields the protein CASSRVLLAGTDTQYF. The rearrangement joins TRBV3-1 (or the pseudogene TRBV3-2) to TRBJ2-3; 7 bases are shared with TRBD2. The trim removed 4 bases at V and 1 base at J, leaving 8 bases unmatched. The CDR3 consists of 16 residues. Germline CDR1 and CDR2: LGHDT and YNNKEL (reference sequence).

Many counts were recorded for this clone. The CDR3 DNA follows: TGTGCCAGCAGCGTAGATGACACCATCAGTGAAGCTTTCTTT. Translating it yields CASSVDDTISEAFF. The rearrangement joins TRBV9 to TRBJ1-1; D remains unclear. The CDR3 is 14 amino acids. Germline lookup yields CDR1 SGDLS and CDR2 YYNGEE. The V end lost 0 bases, the J end lost 7 bases, and 13 bases lay between the germline ends.

The J gene is TRBJ2-7, the V gene TRBV5-1; 7 nucleotides align to TRBD2. V trimming: 3 bases; J trimming: 3 bases; junction bases outside the gene matches: 6. The germline V gene encodes CDR1 SGHRS and CDR2 YFSETQ. CDR3 length: 14 residues. CDR3 DNA: TGCGCCAGCAGCTCGCGGGAGACCCTCTACGAGCAGTACTTC. This sequence encodes CASSSRETLYEQYF.

The V call is TRBV12-3 or TRBV12-4, the J call TRBJ1-1; D gene unclear. V was cut by 0 bases and J by 4 bases, with 6 bases left in between. CDR3 size: 13 residues. CDR3 coding DNA: TGTGCCAGCAGTTTAGCAGGAGGCACTGAAGCTTTCTTT. Its translation: CASSLAGGTEAFF.

The chain uses TRBV7-2 and TRBJ1-1; D is uncertain. CDR3 length: 15 amino acids. The V and J ends lost 1 base and 10 bases respectively, with 19 bases between them. Per the germline V gene, CDR1 is SGHTA and CDR2 is FQGNSA. The CDR3 sequence is CASSLGSQVRLGAFF. The DNA for the CDR3 is TGTGCCAGCAGCTTAGGCAGTCAGGTCCGGTTAGGAGCTTTCTTT. Variable domain in full (rest from reference TRBV7-2 and TRBJ1-1): GAGVSQSPSNKVTEKGKDVELRCDPISGHTALYWYRQSLGQGLEFLIYFQGNSAPDKSGLPSDRFSAERTGGSVSTLTIQRTQQEDSAVYLCASSLGSQVRLGAFFGQGTRLTVV.

The rearrangement links TRBV24-1 to TRBJ2-1, with D maybe TRBD2 (5 bases). V gave up 0 bases and J gave up 5 bases, with 16 bases separating them. This CDR3 has 17 residues. Germline lookup yields CDR1 KGHDR and CDR2 SFDVKD. The CDR3 nucleotides read TGTGCCACCAGTGATTTGACCGGTATTAACGGGGACAATGAGCAGTTCTTC. This encodes CATSDLTGINGDNEQFF.

V is TRBV28 and J is TRBJ2-7; 12 nucleotides line up with TRBD1. CDR1 is MDHEN and CDR2 is SYDVKM in the germline V gene. Losses at the gene ends were 7 bases for V and 3 bases for J; bases not matched to a gene: 10. This CDR3 region has 16 residues. The CDR3 reads CASNSPGQGAGYEQYF. The CDR3 DNA follows: TGTGCCAGCAACTCTCCGGGACAGGGGGCAGGCTACGAGCAGTACTTC.

The gene calls are TRBV2 and TRBJ2-3; 7 positions match TRBD2. The ends lost 4 bases at V and 4 bases at J; junction bases unmatched: 2. This CDR3 has 13 residues. The germline CDR1 and CDR2 sequences are SNHLY and FYNNEI. The CDR3 here is CASSGTRSDTQYF. The DNA of the CDR3 is TGTGCCAGCAGTGGGACTAGATCAGATACGCAGTATTTT.

The rearrangement links TRBV5-6 to TRBJ1-1, with TRBD1 as a possible D gene (5 bases). The CDR3 sequence is 14 residues long. CDR1 and CDR2 (germline): SGHDT, YYEEEE. V lost 4 bases and J 6 bases, leaving 16 bases between the germline ends. The CDR3 region has the DNA TGTGCCAGCAGCCGGAGGGGCCCCACGGCTGAAGCTTTCTTT. Protein: CASSRRGPTAEAFF.

The CDR3 nucleotides read TGTGCCAGCAGTTTAGCGGGAGGCCAAGAGACCCAGTACTTC. Translated: CASSLAGGQETQYF. V gene TRBV28 combines with J gene TRBJ2-5, with 8 nucleotides matching TRBD2. The V and J ends lost 2 bases and 1 base, in that order; junction bases with no gene match: 0. The CDR3 runs to 14 residues. Germline loops: CDR1 MDHEN, CDR2 SYDVKM.

The chain is built from TRBV18 and TRBJ1-1; D is uncertain. The CDR3 has 15 amino acids. V was shortened by 3 bases and J by 4 bases, with 15 bases between the two germline ends. Germline CDR1 and CDR2: KGHSH and LQKENI. The CDR3 nucleotides are TGTGCCAGCTCACCCTTGGACGGGCGGGGCACTGAAGCTTTCTTT. This translates into CASSPLDGRGTEAFF. The full variable domain, completed using reference TRBV18 and TRBJ1-1, is NAGVMQNPRHLVRRRGQEARLRCSPMKGHSHVYWYRQLPEEGLKFMVYLQKENIIDESGMPKERFSAEFPKEGPSILRIQQVVRGDSAAYFCASSPLDGRGTEAFFGQGTRLTVV.

This chain joins TRBV28 and TRBJ1-1, with no clear D. V was trimmed by 3 bases and J by 1 base, leaving 6 bases between them. CDR3 length: 13 residues. Germline V gene sequence: CDR1 MDHEN, CDR2 SYDVKM. The CDR3 sequence is CASSFTGNTEAFF. The DNA for the CDR3 is TGTGCCAGCAGTTTTACGGGGAACACTGAAGCTTTCTTT.

The rearrangement uses TRBV28 and TRBJ2-7; no clear D. The germline V gene encodes CDR1 MDHEN and CDR2 SYDVKM. With 2 bases removed from V and 0 bases from J, the gap between germline ends came to 8 bases. This CDR3 has 14 residues. In DNA form, the CDR3 reads TGTGCCAGCAGTTTAGTCCCGGTCTCCTACGAGCAGTACTTC. Its translation is CASSLVPVSYEQYF.

This clone was detected a few times. J is TRBJ2-2 and V is TRBV23-1; tentative D call: TRBD1 (6 bases). TRBV23-1 is labeled an ORF, and its function is uncertain. V lost 3 bases, J lost 0 bases, and 14 bases lay in between. CDR3 length equals 17 residues. CDR3 sequence (DNA): TGCGCCAGCAGTCAGTTCACAGGGCTCGCGAACACCGGGGAGCTGTTTTTT. It encodes CASSQFTGLANTGELFF.

This chain uses TRBV30 with TRBJ1-2; 10 nucleotides match TRBD1. The CDR3 runs to 15 residues. The trim removed 0 bases at V and 8 bases at J, leaving 9 bases unmatched. The V gene's germline CDR1 is GTSNPN and CDR2 SVGIG (reference sequence). CDR3 sequence reads: CAWSVKGQGSRGYTF. The CDR3 bases are TGTGCCTGGAGTGTAAAGGGACAGGGGTCTAGGGGCTACACCTTC.

Regarding this clone: Relative to the germline gene, one junction end is altered; a read error may explain this. The chain links TRBV7-7 to TRBJ1-3, with 7 bases lining up with TRBD1. This CDR3 comprises 15 residues. Per the germline V gene, CDR1 is SSHAT and CDR2 is FNYEAQ (reference sequence). This chain's CDR3 is CASSLGTDSGNTIYF. CDR3 DNA sequence: TGTGCTAGCAGCTTGGGGACAGACTCTGGAAACACCATATATTTT. Looking up the rest from reference TRBV7-7 and TRBJ1-3 gives the full variable domain: GAGVSQSPRYKVTKRGQDVTLRCDPISSHATLYWYQQALGQGPEFLTYFNYEAQPDKSGLPSDRFSAERPEGSISTLTIQRTEQRDSAMYRCASSLGTDSGNTIYFGEGSWLTVV.